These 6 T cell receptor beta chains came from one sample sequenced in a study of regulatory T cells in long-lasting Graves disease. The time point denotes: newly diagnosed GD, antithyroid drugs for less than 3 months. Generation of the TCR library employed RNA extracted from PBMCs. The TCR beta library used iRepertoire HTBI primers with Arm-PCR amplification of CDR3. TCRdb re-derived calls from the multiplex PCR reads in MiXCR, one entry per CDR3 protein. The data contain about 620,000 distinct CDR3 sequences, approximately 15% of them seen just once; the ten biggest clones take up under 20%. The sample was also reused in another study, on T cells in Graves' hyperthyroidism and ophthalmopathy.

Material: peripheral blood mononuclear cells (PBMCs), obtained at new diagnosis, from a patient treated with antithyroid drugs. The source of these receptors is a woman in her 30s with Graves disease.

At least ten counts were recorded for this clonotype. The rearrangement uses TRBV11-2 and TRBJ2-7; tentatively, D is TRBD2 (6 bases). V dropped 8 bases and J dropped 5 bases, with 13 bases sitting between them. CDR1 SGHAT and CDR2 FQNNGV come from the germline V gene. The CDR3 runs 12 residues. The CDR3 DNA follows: TGTGCCAGCGACCAGGGCGGGAACGAGCAGTACTTC. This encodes CASDQGGNEQYF.

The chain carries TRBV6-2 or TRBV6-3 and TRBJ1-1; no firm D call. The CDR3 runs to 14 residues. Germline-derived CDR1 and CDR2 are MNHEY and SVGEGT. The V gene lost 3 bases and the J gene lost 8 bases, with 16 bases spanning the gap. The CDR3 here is CASSYRVQTEEAFF. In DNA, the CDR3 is TGTGCCAGCAGTTATAGGGTCCAGACCGAAGAAGCTTTCTTT.

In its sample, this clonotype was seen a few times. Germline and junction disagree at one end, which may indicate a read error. CDR3 sequence (DNA): TGTGCCAGCAGTTACTCAGGCAGGGAGGAAAACACCATATATTTT. The encoded protein is CASSYSGREENTIYF. The J gene is TRBJ1-3, the V gene TRBV6-4; D may be TRBD1 (5 bases). The CDR3 sequence is 15 residues long. Germline CDR1 and CDR2: MRHNA and SNTAGT.

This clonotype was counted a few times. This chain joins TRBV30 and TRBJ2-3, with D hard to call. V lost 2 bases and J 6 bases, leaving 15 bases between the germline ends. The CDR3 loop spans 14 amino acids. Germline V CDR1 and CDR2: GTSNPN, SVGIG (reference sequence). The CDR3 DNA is TGTGCCTGGAGTAGACCGCCTTACTGGGATACGCAGTATTTT. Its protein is CAWSRPPYWDTQYF.

The CDR3 coding sequence is TGTGCCAGCAGCCAAGAGCGGTACCTCCAAGAGACCCAGTACTTC. Protein sequence: CASSQERYLQETQYF. This rearrangement joins TRBV3-1 to TRBJ2-5; D unclear. Looked up from germline, CDR1 is LGHDT and CDR2 is YNNKEL (reference sequence). The CDR3 consists of 15 residues. The V and J ends lost 0 bases and 1 base respectively, with 9 bases between them.

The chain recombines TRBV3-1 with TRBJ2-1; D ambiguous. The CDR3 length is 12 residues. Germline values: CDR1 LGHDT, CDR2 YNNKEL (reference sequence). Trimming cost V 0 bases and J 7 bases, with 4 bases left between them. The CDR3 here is CASSQEANEQFF. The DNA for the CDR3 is TGTGCCAGCAGCCAAGAAGCAAATGAGCAGTTCTTC.